The 10 T cell receptor beta chains below all came from one sample that was sequenced in a study of blood T cell repertoires in COVID-19 (TCRdb year 2020). The library was made by the immunoSEQ multiplex PCR assay. TCRdb's version of the immuneACCESS table is confined to in-frame rearrangements and falls short of the full clone set. An unresolved V gene accounts for under half of the shortfall where checked; the remainder is of unknown origin. The sample has 58,000 or so clones on record, approximately 90% of them singletons. The biggest ten clones account for 7% to 10% of the sample. Sequences were obtained from peripheral blood. The receptors stem from a woman in her seventies with active COVID-19.

J is TRBJ2-7 and V is TRBV19; 8 nucleotides match TRBD2. Germline CDR1 LNHDA, CDR2 SQIVND (reference sequence). J gave up 4 bases and V 5 bases, and 10 bases lay outside the gene matches. The length of the CDR3 is 15 residues. The CDR3 is CASSPPGTRRYEQYF. The CDR3 coding sequence is TGTGCCAGTAGTCCCCCAGGGACTAGAAGATACGAGCAGTACTTC.

This clone was picked up one time. V usage is TRBV7-9 and J usage is TRBJ1-6, with D uncertain. The V gene's germline CDR1 is SEHNR and CDR2 FQNEAQ (reference sequence). Trimming left V 5 bases short and J 9 bases short, with 14 bases between. The CDR3 extends over 14 amino acids. This CDR3 is CASSPPSVVSPLHF. The DNA of the CDR3 is TGTGCCAGCAGCCCCCCGTCGGTAGTTTCACCCCTCCACTTT.

V is TRBV5-6 and J is TRBJ2-3; TRBD1 aligns across 8 bases. From germline, CDR1 is SGHDT and CDR2 YYEEEE. Unmatched junction bases numbered 6, after V lost 4 bases and J lost 5 bases. The CDR3 runs 14 residues. CDR3 loop: CASSRGQGKDTQYF. The CDR3 DNA is TGTGCCAGCAGCCGCGGACAGGGAAAAGATACGCAGTATTTT.

The chain carries TRBV5-6 and TRBJ2-1; 10 bases line up with TRBD2. CDR1 is SGHDT and CDR2 is YYEEEE in the germline V gene. The junction had 4 bases not matched to a gene; V was cut back by 4 bases and J by 0 bases. CDR3 size: 16 residues. In nucleotides, the CDR3 is TGTGCCAGCAGCGTGCCTAGCGGGAGCTCCTACAATGAGCAGTTCTTC. This codes for CASSVPSGSSYNEQFF.

V and J are TRBV5-4 and TRBJ1-4; 9 positions agree with TRBD1. V shed 4 bases and J 5 bases; nucleotides not matched to a gene: 6. This CDR3 region has 15 residues. Germline assignment: CDR1 SGHNT and CDR2 YYREEE (reference sequence). CDR3 sequence: CASSPTGGPNEKLFF. The DNA for the CDR3 is TGTGCCAGCAGCCCTACAGGGGGCCCAAATGAAAAACTGTTTTTT.

The CDR3 protein is CASSLQGYGYTF. CDR3 DNA sequence: TGTGCCAGCAGTTTACAGGGTTATGGCTACACCTTC. This rearrangement joins TRBV28 to TRBJ1-2; D is perhaps TRBD1 (5 bases). The germline V and J ends were trimmed by 2 bases and 5 bases, with 6 bases remaining between them. The CDR3 sequence is 12 residues long. CDR1 is MDHEN and CDR2 is SYDVKM in the germline V gene.

This clone was seen more than once but under ten times. DNA of the CDR3: TGTGCCAGCAGCCAACCAACAGGGGTCGGGCAGCCCCAGCATTTT. This sequence encodes CASSQPTGVGQPQHF. The J gene is TRBJ1-5, the V gene TRBV3-1 (or the pseudogene TRBV3-2), with 7 bases matching TRBD1. CDR1 is LGHDT, CDR2 YNNKEL, per germline (reference sequence). V shed 2 bases, J shed 7 bases, and the junction held 8 bases outside the gene matches. This CDR3 spans 15 amino acids.

The V and J genes are TRBV5-1 and TRBJ2-3; the D is unclear. This CDR3 spans 17 amino acids. Germline V gene data show CDR1 as SGHRS and CDR2 as YFSETQ. V was trimmed by 4 bases and J by 2 bases, leaving 20 bases between them. CDR3 amino acids: CASSPPLLGGSTDTQYF. The CDR3 DNA reads as TGCGCCAGCAGCCCCCCGCTTTTAGGCGGCTCCACAGATACGCAGTATTTT.

The J gene is TRBJ2-1, the V gene TRBV6-6; tentative D call: TRBD1 (6 bases). Trimming took off 2 bases at V and 6 bases at J, with 8 bases between the two ends. The germline V gene has CDR1 MNHNY and CDR2 SVGAGI (reference sequence). The CDR3 runs to 13 residues. As DNA, the CDR3 is TGTGCCAGCAGTTACAACAGGGTCAATGAGCAGTTCTTC. It codes for CASSYNRVNEQFF.

J is TRBJ1-4 and V is TRBV25-1; D unresolved. The germline V gene encodes CDR1 MGHDK and CDR2 SYGVNS. The CDR3 totals 14 residues. The V end was cut by 3 bases, the J end by 2 bases, with 7 bases between. The CDR3 DNA follows: TGTGCCAGCAGTGAGACACCGACTAATGAAAAACTGTTTTTT. Encoded protein: CASSETPTNEKLFF.